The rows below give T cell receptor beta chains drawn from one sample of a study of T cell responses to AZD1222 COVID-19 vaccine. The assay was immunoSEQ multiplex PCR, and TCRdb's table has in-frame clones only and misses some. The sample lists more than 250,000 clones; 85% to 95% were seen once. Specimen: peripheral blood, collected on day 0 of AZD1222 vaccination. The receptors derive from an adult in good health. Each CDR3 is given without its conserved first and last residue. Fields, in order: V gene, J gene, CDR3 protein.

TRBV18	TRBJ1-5	ASSQGTGGNQPQH
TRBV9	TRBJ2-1	ASSVDSRRDEQF
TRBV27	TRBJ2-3	ASSSTSGADTQY
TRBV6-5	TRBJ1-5	ASSYSTGRDQPQH
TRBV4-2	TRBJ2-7	ASSQDNVGAGRYEQY
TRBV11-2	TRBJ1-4	ASSLERAFNEKLF
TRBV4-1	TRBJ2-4	ASSQDARVRVTAKNIQY
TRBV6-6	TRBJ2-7	ASTIQGAREQY
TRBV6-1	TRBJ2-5	ASSELAGGQETQY
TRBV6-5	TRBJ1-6	ASSLRPANSPLH
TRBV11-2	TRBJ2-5	ASSSPGTQY
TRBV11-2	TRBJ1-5	ASSLNSHQPQH
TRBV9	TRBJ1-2	ASSVSDTANYGYT
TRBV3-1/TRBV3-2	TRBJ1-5	ASSPGGSGISNQPQH
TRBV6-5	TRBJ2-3	ASMADSGTQY
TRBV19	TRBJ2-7	ASRPGASSYEQY